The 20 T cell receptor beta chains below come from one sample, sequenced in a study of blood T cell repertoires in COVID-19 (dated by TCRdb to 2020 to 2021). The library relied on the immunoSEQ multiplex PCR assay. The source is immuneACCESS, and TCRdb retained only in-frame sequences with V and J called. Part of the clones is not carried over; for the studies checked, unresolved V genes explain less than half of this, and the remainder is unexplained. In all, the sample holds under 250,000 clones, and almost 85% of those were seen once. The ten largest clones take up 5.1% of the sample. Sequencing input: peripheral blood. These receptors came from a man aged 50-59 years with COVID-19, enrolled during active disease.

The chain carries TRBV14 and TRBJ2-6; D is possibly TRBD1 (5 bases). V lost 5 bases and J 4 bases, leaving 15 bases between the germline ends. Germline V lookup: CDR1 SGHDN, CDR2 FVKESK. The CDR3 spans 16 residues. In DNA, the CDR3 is TGTGCCAGCAGCGCGCAGGGTGGGTTAGGGGCCAACGTCCTGACTTTC. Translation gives CASSAQGGLGANVLTF.

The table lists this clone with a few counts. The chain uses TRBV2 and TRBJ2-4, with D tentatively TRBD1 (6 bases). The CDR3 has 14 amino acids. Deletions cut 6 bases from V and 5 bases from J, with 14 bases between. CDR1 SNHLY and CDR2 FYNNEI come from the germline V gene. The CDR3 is CASRDLDSQNIQYF. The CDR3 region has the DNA TGTGCCAGCAGGGACTTGGACAGCCAAAACATTCAGTACTTC.

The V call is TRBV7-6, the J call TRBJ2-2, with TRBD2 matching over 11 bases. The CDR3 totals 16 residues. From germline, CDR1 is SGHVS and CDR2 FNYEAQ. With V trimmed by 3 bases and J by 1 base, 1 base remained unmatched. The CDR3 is CASSFTSGGNTGELFF. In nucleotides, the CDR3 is TGTGCCAGCAGCTTTACTAGCGGGGGGAACACCGGGGAGCTGTTTTTT.

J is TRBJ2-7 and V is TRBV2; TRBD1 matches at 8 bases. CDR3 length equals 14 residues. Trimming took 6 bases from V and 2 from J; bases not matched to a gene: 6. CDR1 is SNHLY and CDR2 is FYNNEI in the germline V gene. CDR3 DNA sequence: TGTGCCAGCAGGGGACAGGTTGGGACCTACGAGCAGTACTTC. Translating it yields CASRGQVGTYEQYF.

CDR3 loop: CASSELQGSTGELFF. For the CDR3, the DNA is TGCGCCAGCAGTGAGTTACAGGGAAGCACCGGGGAGCTGTTTTTT. J is TRBJ2-2 and V is TRBV10-1, with TRBD1 as a possible D gene (6 bases). Deletions cut 1 base from V and 4 bases from J, with 10 bases between. This CDR3 region has 15 residues. The germline CDR1 and CDR2 sequences are WNHNN and SYGVQD (reference sequence).

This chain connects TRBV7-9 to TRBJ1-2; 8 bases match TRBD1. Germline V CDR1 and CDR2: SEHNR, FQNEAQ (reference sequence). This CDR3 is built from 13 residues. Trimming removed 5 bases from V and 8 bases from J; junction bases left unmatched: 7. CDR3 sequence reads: CASSPQGAQGYTF. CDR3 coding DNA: TGTGCCAGCAGCCCTCAGGGGGCGCAAGGCTACACCTTC.

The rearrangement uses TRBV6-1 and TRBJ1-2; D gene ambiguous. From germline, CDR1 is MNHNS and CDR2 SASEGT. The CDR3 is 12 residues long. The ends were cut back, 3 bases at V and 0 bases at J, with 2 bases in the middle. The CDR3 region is CASSDANYGYTF. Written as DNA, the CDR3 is TGTGCCAGCAGTGACGCTAACTATGGCTACACCTTC.

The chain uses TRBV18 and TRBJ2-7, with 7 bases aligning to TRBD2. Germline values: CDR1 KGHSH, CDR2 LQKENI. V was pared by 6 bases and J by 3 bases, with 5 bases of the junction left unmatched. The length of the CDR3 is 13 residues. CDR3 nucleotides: TGTGCCAGCTCCCGCGGGGGTGACTACGAGCAGTACTTC. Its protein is CASSRGGDYEQYF.

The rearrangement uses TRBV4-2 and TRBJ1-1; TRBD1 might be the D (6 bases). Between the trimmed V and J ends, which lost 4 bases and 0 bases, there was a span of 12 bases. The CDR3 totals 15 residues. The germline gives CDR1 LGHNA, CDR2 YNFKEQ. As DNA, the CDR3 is TGTGCCAGCAGCCCCCGGACAGATTTGAACACTGAAGCTTTCTTT. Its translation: CASSPRTDLNTEAFF.

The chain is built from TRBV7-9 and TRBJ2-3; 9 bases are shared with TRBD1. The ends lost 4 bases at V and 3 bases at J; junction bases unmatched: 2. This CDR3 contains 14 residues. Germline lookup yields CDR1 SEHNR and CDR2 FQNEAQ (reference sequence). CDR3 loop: CASSSGQGTDTQYF. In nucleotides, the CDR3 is TGTGCCAGCAGCTCAGGACAGGGGACAGATACGCAGTATTTT.

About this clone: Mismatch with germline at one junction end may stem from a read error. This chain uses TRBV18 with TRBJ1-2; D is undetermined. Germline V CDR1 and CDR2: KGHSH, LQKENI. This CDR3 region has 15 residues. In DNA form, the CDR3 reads TGTGCCAGCTCACCATTGGCAGAAGTACGGGATGGCTATACCTTC. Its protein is CASSPLAEVRDGYTF.

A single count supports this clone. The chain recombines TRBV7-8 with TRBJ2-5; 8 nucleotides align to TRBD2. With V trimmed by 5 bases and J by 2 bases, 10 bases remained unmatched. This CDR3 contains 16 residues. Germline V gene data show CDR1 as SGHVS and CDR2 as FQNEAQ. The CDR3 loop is CASSRARGGNQETQYF. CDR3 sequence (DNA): TGTGCCAGCAGCCGTGCTCGGGGGGGAAATCAAGAGACCCAGTACTTC.

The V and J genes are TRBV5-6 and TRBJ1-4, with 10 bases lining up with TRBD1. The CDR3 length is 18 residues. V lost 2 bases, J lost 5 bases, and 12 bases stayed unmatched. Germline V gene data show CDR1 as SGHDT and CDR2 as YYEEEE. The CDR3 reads CASSLAGITGQGNEKLFF. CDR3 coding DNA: TGTGCCAGCAGCTTAGCCGGCATCACGGGACAGGGGAATGAAAAACTGTTTTTT.

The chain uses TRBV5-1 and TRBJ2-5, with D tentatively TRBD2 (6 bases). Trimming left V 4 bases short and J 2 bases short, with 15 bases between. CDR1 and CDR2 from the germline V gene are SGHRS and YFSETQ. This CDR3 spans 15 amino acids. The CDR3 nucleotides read TGCGCCAGCAGCCCTCTACGGGGGAGGCAAGAGACCCAGTACTTC. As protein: CASSPLRGRQETQYF.

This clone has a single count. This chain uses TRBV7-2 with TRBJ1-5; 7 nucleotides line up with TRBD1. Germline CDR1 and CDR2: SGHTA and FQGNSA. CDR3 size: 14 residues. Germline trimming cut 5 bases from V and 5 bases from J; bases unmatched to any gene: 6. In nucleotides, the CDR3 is TGTGCCAGCAGCCCTACAGGGGCAGATCAGCCCCAGCATTTT. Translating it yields CASSPTGADQPQHF.

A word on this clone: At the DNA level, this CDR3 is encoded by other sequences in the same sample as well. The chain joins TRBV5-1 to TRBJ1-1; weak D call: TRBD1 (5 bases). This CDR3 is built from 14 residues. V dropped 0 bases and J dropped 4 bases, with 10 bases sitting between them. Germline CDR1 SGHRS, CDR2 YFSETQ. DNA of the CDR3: TGCGCCAGCAGCTTGGGAGCGGGGGGCACTGAAGCTTTCTTT. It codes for CASSLGAGGTEAFF.

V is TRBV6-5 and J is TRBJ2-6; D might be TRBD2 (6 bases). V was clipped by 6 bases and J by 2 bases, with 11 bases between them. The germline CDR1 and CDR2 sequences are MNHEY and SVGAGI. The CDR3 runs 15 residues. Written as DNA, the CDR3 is TGTGCCAGCAGGCCCGGAGGGGCTGGGGCCAACGTCCTGACTTTC. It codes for CASRPGGAGANVLTF.

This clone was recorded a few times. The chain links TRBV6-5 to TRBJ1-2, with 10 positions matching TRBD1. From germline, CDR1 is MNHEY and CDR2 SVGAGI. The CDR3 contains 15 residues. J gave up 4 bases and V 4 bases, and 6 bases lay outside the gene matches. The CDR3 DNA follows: TGTGCCAGCAGTTCTCCGACAGGGGGCGTCTATGGCTACACCTTC. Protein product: CASSSPTGGVYGYTF.

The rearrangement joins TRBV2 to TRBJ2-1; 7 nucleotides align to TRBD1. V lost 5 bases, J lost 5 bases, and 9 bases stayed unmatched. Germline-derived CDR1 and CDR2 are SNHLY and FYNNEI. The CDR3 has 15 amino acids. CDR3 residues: CASSPRDSLNNEQFF. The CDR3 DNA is TGTGCCAGCAGTCCACGGGACAGTCTGAACAATGAGCAGTTCTTC. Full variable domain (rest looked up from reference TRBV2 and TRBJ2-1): EPEVTQTPSHQVTQMGQEVILRCVPISNHLYFYWYRQILGQKVEFLVSFYNNEISEKSEIFDDQFSVERPDGSNFTLKIRSTKLEDSAMYFCASSPRDSLNNEQFFGPGTRLTVL.

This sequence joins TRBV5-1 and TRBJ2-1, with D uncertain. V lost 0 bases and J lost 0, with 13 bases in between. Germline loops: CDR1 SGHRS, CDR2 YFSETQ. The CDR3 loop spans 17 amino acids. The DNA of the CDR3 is TGCGCCAGCAGCTTGGAGCAGAGAGCGAGCTCCTACAATGAGCAGTTCTTC. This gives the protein CASSLEQRASSYNEQFF.